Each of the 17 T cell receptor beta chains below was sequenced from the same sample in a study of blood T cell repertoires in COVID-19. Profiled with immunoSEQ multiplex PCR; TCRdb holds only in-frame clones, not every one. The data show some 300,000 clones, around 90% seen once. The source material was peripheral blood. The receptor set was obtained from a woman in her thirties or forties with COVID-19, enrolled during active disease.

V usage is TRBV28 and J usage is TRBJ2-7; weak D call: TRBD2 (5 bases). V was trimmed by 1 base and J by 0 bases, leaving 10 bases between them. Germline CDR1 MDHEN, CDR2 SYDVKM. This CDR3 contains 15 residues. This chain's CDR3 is CASSLSVGSSYEQYF. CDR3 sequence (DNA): TGTGCCAGCAGTTTATCGGTTGGGAGCTCCTACGAGCAGTACTTC.

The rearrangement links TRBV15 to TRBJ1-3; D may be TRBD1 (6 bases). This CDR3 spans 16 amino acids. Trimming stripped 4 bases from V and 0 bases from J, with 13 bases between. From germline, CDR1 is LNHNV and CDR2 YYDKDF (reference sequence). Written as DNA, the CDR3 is TGTGCCACCAGCACCGGCCGGGACAACTCTGGAAACACCATATATTTT. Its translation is CATSTGRDNSGNTIYF. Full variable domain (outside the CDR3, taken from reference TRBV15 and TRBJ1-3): DAMVIQNPRYQVTQFGKPVTLSCSQTLNHNVMYWYQQKSSQAPKLLFHYYDKDFNNEADTPDNFQSRRPNTSFCFLDIRSPGLGDTAMYLCATSTGRDNSGNTIYFGEGSWLTVV.

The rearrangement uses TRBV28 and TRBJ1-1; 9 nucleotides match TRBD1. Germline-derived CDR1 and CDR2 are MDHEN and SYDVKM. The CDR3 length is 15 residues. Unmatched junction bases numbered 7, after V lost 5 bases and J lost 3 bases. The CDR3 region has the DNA TGTGCCAGCAGTACCCACAGGGGGCGAGACACTGAAGCTTTCTTT. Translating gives CASSTHRGRDTEAFF.

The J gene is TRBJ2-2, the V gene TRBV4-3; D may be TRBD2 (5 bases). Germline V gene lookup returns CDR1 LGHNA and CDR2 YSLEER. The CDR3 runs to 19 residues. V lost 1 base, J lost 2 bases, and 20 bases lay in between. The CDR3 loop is CASSQAKAGAGPNTGELFF. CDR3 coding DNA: TGCGCCAGCAGCCAAGCAAAGGCGGGCGCCGGGCCCAACACCGGGGAGCTGTTTTTT.

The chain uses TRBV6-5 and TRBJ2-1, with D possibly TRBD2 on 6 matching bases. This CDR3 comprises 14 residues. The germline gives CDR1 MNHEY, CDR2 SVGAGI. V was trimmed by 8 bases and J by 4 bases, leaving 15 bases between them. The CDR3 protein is CASARRGPYNEQFF. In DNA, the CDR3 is TGTGCCAGCGCGAGGCGGGGCCCATACAATGAGCAGTTCTTC.

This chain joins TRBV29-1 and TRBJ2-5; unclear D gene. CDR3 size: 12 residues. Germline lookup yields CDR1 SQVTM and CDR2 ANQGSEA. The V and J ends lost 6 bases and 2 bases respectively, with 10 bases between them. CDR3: CSVRVTQETQYF. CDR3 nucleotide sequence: TGCAGCGTCCGGGTGACGCAAGAGACCCAGTACTTC.

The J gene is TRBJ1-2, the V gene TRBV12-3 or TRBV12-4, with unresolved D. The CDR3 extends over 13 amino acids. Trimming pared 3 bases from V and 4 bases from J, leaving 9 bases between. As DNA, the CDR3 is TGTGCCAGCAGTTTTGAGGGCCGCTATGGCTACACCTTC. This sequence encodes CASSFEGRYGYTF.

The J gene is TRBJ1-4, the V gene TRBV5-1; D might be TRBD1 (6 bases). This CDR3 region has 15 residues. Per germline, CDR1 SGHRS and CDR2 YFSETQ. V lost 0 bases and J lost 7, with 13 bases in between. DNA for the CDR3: TGCGCCAGCAGCTTGGCCGGGGCCAGGGGTGAAAAACTGTTTTTT. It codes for CASSLAGARGEKLFF.

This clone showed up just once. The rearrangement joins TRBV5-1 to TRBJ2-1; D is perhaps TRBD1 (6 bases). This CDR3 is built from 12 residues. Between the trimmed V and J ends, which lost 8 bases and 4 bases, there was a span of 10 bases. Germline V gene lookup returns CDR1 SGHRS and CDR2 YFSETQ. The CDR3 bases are TGCGCCAGTCGGACAGATTACAATGAGCAGTTCTTC. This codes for CASRTDYNEQFF.

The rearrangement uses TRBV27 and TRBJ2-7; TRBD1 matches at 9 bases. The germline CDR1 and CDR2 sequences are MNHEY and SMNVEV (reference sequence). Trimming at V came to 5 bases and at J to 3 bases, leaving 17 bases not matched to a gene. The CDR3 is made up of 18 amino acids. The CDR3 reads CASSTYSGTGKVDYEQYF. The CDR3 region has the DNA TGTGCCAGCAGTACCTATTCCGGGACAGGGAAGGTTGACTACGAGCAGTACTTC.

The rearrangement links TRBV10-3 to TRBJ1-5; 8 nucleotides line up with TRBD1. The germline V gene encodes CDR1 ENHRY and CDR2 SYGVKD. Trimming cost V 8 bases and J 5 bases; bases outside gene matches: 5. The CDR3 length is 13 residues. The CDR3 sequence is CAIQGAWDQPQHF. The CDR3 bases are TGTGCCATCCAGGGGGCATGGGATCAGCCCCAGCATTTT.

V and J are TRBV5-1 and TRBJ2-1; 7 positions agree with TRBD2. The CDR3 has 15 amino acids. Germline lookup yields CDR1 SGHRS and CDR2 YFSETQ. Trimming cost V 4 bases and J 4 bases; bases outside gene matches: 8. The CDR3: CASSQGGIGYNEQFF. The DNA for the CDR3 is TGCGCCAGCAGCCAGGGAGGGATCGGATACAATGAGCAGTTCTTC. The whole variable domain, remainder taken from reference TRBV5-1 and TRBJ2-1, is KAGVTQTPRYLIKTRGQQVTLSCSPISGHRSVSWYQQTPGQGLQFLFEYFSETQRNKGNFPGRFSGRQFSNSRSEMNVSTLELGDSALYLCASSQGGIGYNEQFFGPGTRLTVL.

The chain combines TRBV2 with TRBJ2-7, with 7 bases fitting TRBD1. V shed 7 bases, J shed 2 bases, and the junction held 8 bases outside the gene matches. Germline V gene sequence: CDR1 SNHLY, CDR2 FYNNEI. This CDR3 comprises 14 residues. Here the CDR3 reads CASTSRGRTYEQYF. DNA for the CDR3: TGTGCCAGCACGTCGAGGGGGCGAACCTACGAGCAGTACTTC. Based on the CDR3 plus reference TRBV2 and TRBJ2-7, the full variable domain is EPEVTQTPSHQVTQMGQEVILRCVPISNHLYFYWYRQILGQKVEFLVSFYNNEISEKSEIFDDQFSVERPDGSNFTLKIRSTKLEDSAMYFCASTSRGRTYEQYFGPGTRLTVT.

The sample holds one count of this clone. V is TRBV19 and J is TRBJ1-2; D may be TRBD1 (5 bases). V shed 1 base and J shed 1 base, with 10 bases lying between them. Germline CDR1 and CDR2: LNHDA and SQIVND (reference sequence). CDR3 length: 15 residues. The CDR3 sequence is CASSIGRADNYGYTF. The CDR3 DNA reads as TGTGCCAGTAGTATAGGCAGGGCGGATAACTATGGCTACACCTTC.

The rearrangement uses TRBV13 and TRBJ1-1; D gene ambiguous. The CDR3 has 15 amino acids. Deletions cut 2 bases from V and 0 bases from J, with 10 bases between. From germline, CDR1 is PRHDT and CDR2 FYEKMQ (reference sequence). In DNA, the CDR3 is TGTGCCAGCAGCTTACAGCTGAGGATGAACACTGAAGCTTTCTTT. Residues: CASSLQLRMNTEAFF.

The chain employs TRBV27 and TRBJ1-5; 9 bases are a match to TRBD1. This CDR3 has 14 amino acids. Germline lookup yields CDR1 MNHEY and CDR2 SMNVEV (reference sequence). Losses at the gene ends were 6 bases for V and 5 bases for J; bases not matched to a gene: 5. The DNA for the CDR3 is TGTGCCAGCAGCCCAGGACAGGGGCATCAGCCCCAGCATTTT. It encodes CASSPGQGHQPQHF.

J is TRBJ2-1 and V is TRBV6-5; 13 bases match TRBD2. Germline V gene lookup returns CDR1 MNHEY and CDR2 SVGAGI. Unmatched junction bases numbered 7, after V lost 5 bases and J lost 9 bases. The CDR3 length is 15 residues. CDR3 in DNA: TGTGCCAGCAGTACCGGACTAGCGGGGGTGATTGAGCAGTTCTTC. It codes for CASSTGLAGVIEQFF.